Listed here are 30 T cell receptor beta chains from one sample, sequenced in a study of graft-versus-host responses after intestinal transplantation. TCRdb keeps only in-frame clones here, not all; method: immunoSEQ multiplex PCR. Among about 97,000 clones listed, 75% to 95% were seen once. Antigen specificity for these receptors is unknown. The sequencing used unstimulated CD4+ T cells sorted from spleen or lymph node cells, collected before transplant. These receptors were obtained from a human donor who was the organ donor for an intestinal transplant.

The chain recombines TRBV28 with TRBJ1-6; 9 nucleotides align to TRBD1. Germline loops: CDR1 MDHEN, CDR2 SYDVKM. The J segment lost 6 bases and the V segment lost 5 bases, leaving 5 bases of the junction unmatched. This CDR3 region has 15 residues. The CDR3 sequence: CASSEQGAINSPLHF. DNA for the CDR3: TGTGCCAGCAGTGAACAGGGGGCCATTAATTCACCCCTCCACTTT.

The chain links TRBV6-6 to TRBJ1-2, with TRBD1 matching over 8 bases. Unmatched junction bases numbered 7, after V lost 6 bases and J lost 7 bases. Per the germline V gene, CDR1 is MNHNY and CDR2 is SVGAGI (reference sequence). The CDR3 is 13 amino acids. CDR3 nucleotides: TGTGCCAGCAGCACGGACAGGGTTCCTGGCTACACCTTC. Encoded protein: CASSTDRVPGYTF.

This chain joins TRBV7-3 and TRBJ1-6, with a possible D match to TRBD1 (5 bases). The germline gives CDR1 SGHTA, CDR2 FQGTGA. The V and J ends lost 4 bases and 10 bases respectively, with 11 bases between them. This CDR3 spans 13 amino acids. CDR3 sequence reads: CASSYSTVSPLHF. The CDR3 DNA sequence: TGTGCCAGCAGCTACTCGACAGTCTCACCCCTCCACTTT.

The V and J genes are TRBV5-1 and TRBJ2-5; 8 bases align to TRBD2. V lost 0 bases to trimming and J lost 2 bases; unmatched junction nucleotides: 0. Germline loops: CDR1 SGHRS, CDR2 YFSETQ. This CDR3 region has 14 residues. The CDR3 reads CASSLGLAQETQYF. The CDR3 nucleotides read TGCGCCAGCAGCTTGGGACTAGCGCAAGAGACCCAGTACTTC.

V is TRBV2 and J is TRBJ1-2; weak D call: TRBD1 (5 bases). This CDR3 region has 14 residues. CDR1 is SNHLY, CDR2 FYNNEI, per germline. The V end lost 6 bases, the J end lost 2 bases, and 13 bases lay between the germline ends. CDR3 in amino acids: CASRGQRGNYGYTF. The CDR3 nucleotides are TGTGCCAGCAGAGGGCAGCGGGGGAACTATGGCTACACCTTC.

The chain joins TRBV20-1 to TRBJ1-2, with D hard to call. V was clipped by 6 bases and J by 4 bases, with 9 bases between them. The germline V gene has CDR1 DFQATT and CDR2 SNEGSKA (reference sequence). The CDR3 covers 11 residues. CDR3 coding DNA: TGCAGTGCAGCTGGTAGCTATGGCTACACCTTC. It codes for CSAAGSYGYTF.

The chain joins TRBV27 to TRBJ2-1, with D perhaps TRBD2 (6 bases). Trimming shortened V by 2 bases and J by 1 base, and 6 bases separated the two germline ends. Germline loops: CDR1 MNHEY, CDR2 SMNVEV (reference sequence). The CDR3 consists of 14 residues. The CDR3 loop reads CASSLAGSYNEQFF. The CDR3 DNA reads TGTGCCAGCAGTTTAGCGGGGTCCTACAATGAGCAGTTCTTC.

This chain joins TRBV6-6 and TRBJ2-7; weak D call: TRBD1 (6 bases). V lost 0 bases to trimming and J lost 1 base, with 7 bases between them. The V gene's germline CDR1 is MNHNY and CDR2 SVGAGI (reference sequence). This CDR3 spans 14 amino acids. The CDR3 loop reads CASSYSRGSYEQYF. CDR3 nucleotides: TGTGCCAGCAGTTACTCAAGGGGGTCCTACGAGCAGTACTTC.

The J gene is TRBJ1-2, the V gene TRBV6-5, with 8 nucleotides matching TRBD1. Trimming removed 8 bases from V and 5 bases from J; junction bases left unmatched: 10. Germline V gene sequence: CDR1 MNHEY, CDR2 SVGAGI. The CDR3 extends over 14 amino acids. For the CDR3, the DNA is TGTGCCAGCTCGCAGGACAGGGCCCCTTATGGCTACACCTTC. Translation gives CASSQDRAPYGYTF.

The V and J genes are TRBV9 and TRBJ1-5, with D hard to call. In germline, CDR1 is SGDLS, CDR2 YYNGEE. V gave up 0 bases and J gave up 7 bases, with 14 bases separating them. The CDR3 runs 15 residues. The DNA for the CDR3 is TGTGCCAGCAGCGTAGTCCGGAGGAGACTGCAGCCCCAGCATTTT. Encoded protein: CASSVVRRRLQPQHF.

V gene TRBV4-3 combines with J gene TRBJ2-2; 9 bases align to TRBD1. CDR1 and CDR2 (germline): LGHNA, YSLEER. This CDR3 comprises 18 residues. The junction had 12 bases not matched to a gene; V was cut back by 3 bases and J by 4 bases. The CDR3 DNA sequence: TGCGCCAGCAGCCAGGTACCTCCCGGGACAGGGCTCACCGGGGAGCTGTTTTTT. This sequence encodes CASSQVPPGTGLTGELFF.

CDR3 DNA: TGTGCCAGTAGTATTGTGGGCAGGGGGCGAGGTGTCGAGCAGTACTTC. This gives the protein CASSIVGRGRGVEQYF. V gene TRBV19 combines with J gene TRBJ2-7, with 8 bases lining up with TRBD1. V trimming: 3 bases; J trimming: 6 bases; junction bases outside the gene matches: 13. The CDR3 sequence is 16 residues long. CDR1 and CDR2 (germline): LNHDA, SQIVND (reference sequence).

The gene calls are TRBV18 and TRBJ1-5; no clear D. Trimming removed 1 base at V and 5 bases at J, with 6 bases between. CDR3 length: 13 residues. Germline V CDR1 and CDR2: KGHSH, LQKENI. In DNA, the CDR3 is TGTGCCAGCTCACCACGCGAGGATCAGCCCCAGCATTTT. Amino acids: CASSPREDQPQHF. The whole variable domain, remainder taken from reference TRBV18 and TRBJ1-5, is NAGVMQNPRHLVRRRGQEARLRCSPMKGHSHVYWYRQLPEEGLKFMVYLQKENIIDESGMPKERFSAEFPKEGPSILRIQQVVRGDSAAYFCASSPREDQPQHFGDGTRLSIL.

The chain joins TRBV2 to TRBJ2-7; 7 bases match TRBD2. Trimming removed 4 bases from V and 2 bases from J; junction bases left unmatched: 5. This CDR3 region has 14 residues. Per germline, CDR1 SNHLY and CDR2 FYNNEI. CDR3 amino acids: CASSAGGGTYEQYF. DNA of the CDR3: TGTGCCAGCAGTGCCGGGGGAGGGACCTACGAGCAGTACTTC.

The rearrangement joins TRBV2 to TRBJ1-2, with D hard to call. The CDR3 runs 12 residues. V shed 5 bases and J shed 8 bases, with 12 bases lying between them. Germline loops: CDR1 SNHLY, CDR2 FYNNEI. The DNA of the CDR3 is TGTGCCAGCAGTTCCCAATTGAGAGGCTACACCTTC. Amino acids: CASSSQLRGYTF.

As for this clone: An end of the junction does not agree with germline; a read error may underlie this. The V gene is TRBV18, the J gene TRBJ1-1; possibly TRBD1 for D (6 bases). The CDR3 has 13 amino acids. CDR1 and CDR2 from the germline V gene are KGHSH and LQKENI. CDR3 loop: CASSPPALQGPVF. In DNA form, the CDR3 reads TGTGCCAGCTCACCACCGGCCCTCCAGGGGCCAGTATTT.

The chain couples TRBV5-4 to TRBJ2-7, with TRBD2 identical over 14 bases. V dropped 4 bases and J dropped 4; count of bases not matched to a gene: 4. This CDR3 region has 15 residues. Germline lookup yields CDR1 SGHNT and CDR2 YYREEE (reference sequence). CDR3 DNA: TGTGCCAGCAGCCTGGGACTAGCGGGGGCTTACGAGCAGTACTTC. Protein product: CASSLGLAGAYEQYF.

CDR3 loop: CASSQDTGHSRERYF. The CDR3 DNA sequence: TGTGCCAGCAGCCAAGATACGGGACACAGTCGGGAACGGTACTTC. The chain joins TRBV4-2 to TRBJ2-7, with TRBD1 as a possible D gene (6 bases). Trimming removed 0 bases from V and 12 bases from J, with 21 bases in between. The CDR3 loop spans 15 amino acids. Looked up from germline, CDR1 is LGHNA and CDR2 is YNFKEQ.

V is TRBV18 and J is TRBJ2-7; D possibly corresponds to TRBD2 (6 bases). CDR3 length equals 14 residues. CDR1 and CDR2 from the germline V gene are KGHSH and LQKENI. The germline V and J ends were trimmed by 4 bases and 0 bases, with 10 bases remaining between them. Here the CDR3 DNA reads TGTGCCAGCTCACAACGGGAGAGCTCCTACGAGCAGTACTTC. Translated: CASSQRESSYEQYF.

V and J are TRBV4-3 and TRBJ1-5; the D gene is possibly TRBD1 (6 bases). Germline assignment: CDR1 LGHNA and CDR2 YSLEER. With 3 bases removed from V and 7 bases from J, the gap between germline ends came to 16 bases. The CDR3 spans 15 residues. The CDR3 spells CASSQNSGVRQPQHF. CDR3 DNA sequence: TGCGCCAGCAGCCAGAACTCAGGGGTTCGACAGCCCCAGCATTTT.

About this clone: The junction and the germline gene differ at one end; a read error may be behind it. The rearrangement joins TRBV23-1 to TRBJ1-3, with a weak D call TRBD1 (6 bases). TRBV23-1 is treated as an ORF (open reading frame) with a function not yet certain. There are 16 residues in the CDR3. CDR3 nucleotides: TGCGCCAGCAATCAATTCAGGGGAGTCGGGGGAAACACCATATATTTT. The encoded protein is CASNQFRGVGGNTIYF.

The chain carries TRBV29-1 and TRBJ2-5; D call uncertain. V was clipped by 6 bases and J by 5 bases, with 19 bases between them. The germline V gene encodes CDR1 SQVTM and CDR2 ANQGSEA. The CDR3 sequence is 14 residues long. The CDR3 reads CSVSFAPHGETQYF. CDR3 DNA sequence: TGCAGCGTCAGCTTTGCGCCCCACGGGGAGACCCAGTACTTC.

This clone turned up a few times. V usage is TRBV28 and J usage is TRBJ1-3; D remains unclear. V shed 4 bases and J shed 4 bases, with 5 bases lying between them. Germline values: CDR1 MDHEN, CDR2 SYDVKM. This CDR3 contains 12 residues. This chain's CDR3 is CASSSVGNTIYF. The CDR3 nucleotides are TGTGCCAGCAGTTCCGTGGGAAACACCATATATTTT.

CDR3 residues: CASSLLAGGTGELFF. The CDR3 nucleotides read TGTGCCAGCAGCTTACTAGCGGGGGGCACCGGGGAGCTGTTTTTT. The chain has TRBV5-4 and TRBJ2-2, with 12 bases matching TRBD2. The germline CDR1 and CDR2 sequences are SGHNT and YYREEE (reference sequence). CDR3 length: 15 residues. V shed 2 bases and J 4 bases; nucleotides not matched to a gene: 0.

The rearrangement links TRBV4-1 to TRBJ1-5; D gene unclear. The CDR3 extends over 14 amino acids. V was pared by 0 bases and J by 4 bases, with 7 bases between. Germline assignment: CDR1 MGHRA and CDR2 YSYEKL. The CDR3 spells CASSQDQVNQPQHF. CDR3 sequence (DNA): TGCGCCAGCAGCCAAGACCAGGTAAATCAGCCCCAGCATTTT.

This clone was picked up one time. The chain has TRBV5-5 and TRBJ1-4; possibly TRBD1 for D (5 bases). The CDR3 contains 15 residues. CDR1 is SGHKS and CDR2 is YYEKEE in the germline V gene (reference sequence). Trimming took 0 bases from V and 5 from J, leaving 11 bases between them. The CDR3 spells CASSLDQGNNEKLFF. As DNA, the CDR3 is TGTGCCAGCAGCTTGGATCAGGGCAACAATGAAAAACTGTTTTTT.

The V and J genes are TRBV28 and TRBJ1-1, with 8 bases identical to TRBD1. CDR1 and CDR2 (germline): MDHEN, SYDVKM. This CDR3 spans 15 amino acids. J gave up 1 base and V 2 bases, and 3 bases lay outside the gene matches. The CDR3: CASSLTGTGNTEAFF. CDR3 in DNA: TGTGCCAGCAGTTTAACCGGGACAGGGAACACTGAAGCTTTCTTT.

In DNA form, the CDR3 reads TGTGCCAGCAGCGTAGCCGGGGGGAGTGTCCAAGAGACCCAGTACTTC. Translated: CASSVAGGSVQETQYF. The chain uses TRBV9 and TRBJ2-5, with 7 nucleotides matching TRBD2. Germline-derived CDR1 and CDR2 are SGDLS and YYNGEE. The CDR3 has 16 residues. With 0 bases clipped from V and 1 base from J, the junction kept 6 bases outside the gene matches.

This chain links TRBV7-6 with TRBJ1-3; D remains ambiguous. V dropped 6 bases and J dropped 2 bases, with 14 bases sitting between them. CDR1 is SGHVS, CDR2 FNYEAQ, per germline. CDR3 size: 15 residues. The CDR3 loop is CASRSLEKAGNTIYF. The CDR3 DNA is TGTGCCAGCAGGTCCCTAGAAAAGGCTGGAAACACCATATATTTT.

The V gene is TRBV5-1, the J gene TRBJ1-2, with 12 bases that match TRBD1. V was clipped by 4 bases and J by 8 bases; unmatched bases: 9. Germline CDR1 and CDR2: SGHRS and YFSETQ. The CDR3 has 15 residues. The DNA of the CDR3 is TGCGCCAGCAGCGCTCCGGGACAGGGGGCGGGAGGCTACACCTTC. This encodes CASSAPGQGAGGYTF.